The next 20 T cell receptor beta chains were all read from a single sample in a study of regulatory T cells in long-lasting Graves disease. Arm-PCR of CDR3 regions and iRepertoire HTBI primers were used to build TCR beta libraries. TCRdb re-derived calls from the multiplex PCR reads in MiXCR, one entry per CDR3 protein. The sample contains about 210,000 distinct CDR3 sequences, roughly 19% of which appear only once. Time point indicated: newly diagnosed GD, antithyroid drugs for less than 3 months. From PBMCs, RNA was extracted and then used to make the TCR library. These data also featured in a second study, about T cells in Graves' hyperthyroidism and ophthalmopathy.

The sequencing here drew on peripheral blood mononuclear cells (PBMCs), taken at new diagnosis, from a patient treated with antithyroid drugs. Source of these receptors: a woman in her thirties with Graves disease.

At least ten counts were recorded for this clonotype. V is TRBV4-1 and J is TRBJ1-3; the D is unclear. The CDR3 sequence is 15 residues long. Trimming removed 0 bases at V and 2 bases at J, with 8 bases between. CDR1 MGHRA and CDR2 YSYEKL come from the germline V gene. CDR3 in DNA: TGCGCCAGCAGCCAAGAAGGCACAGCTGGAAACACCATATATTTT. This gives the protein CASSQEGTAGNTIYF.

This clonotype was seen repeatedly, ten times or more. The CDR3 DNA is TGTGCCAGCAGTGAACTGGGGGAAAAACTGTTTTTT. This translates into CASSELGEKLFF. The chain has TRBV6-1 and TRBJ1-4; no clear D gene. Germline V gene sequence: CDR1 MNHNS, CDR2 SASEGT. The CDR3 runs 12 residues. With 2 bases removed from V and 8 bases from J, the gap between germline ends came to 6 bases.

The J gene is TRBJ2-6, the V gene TRBV5-1; D is unclear. Trimming left V 4 bases short and J 0 bases short, with 8 bases between. This CDR3 is 15 amino acids long. Germline V CDR1 and CDR2: SGHRS, YFSETQ. CDR3 loop: CASSLTLSGANVLTF. The CDR3 DNA follows: TGCGCCAGCAGCCTGACACTCTCTGGGGCCAACGTCCTGACTTTC.

This clonotype showed up many times. V usage is TRBV6-1 and J usage is TRBJ1-5; 8 bases match TRBD1. This CDR3 has 17 amino acids. Germline lookup yields CDR1 MNHNS and CDR2 SASEGT. The V segment lost 1 base and the J segment 0 bases; nucleotides outside the gene matches: 5. The CDR3 sequence is CASSEGDRIYSNQPQHF. The CDR3 DNA is TGTGCCAGCAGTGAAGGGGACAGGATTTATAGCAATCAGCCCCAGCATTTT.

This clonotype has a count of ten or more. V gene TRBV12-3 or TRBV12-4 combines with J gene TRBJ1-1; maybe TRBD1 (6 bases). The CDR3 spans 12 residues. Trimming cost V 3 bases and J 11 bases, with 13 bases left between them. In nucleotides, the CDR3 is TGTGCCAGCAGTTTCGGTTGGCAGGGGGCTTTCTTT. Residues: CASSFGWQGAFF.

Ten or more counts support this clonotype. The V gene is TRBV30, the J gene TRBJ2-6, with 7 nucleotides matching TRBD1. The CDR3 totals 15 residues. Germline-derived CDR1 and CDR2 are GTSNPN and SVGIG (reference sequence). The V segment lost 4 bases and the J segment 0 bases; nucleotides outside the gene matches: 3. The CDR3 protein is CAWNRDSSGANVLTF. For the CDR3, the DNA is TGTGCCTGGAACAGGGACAGCTCTGGGGCCAACGTCCTGACTTTC.

This clonotype was found many times. The chain recombines TRBV27 with TRBJ1-5; no firm D call. With 5 bases removed from V and 0 bases from J, the gap between germline ends came to 11 bases. The CDR3 extends over 15 amino acids. Germline V lookup: CDR1 MNHEY, CDR2 SMNVEV (reference sequence). Written as DNA, the CDR3 is TGTGCCAGCAGTACGGGCCCTTATAGCAATCAGCCCCAGCATTTT. This gives the protein CASSTGPYSNQPQHF.

The chain employs TRBV7-6 and TRBJ1-2; TRBD1 matches 9 bases. Germline V CDR1 and CDR2: SGHVS, FNYEAQ. J gave up 5 bases and V 3 bases, and 1 base lay outside the gene matches. The CDR3 length is 13 residues. CDR3 amino acids: CASSFGTGYGYTF. CDR3 coding DNA: TGTGCCAGCAGCTTCGGGACAGGGTATGGCTACACCTTC.

The CDR3 DNA is TGTGCCAGCAGCCGACAGGGGGCTCTCCGAACTGAAGCTTTCTTT. This translates into CASSRQGALRTEAFF. V is TRBV27 and J is TRBJ1-1; 10 bases map to TRBD1. Germline V gives CDR1 MNHEY, CDR2 SMNVEV (reference sequence). After removal of 6 bases from V and 5 bases from J, the junction contained 9 bases not matched to a gene. This CDR3 comprises 15 residues.

V is TRBV2 and J is TRBJ2-5; 14 bases line up with TRBD2. V gave up 1 base and J gave up 1 base; unmatched junction bases: 8. CDR3 size: 19 residues. Per the germline V gene, CDR1 is SNHLY and CDR2 is FYNNEI. The chain's CDR3 is CASSEVGLAGETTQETQYF. Written as DNA, the CDR3 is TGTGCCAGCAGTGAAGTGGGACTAGCGGGGGAGACGACCCAAGAGACCCAGTACTTC. Complete variable domain (other parts from reference TRBV2 and TRBJ2-5): EPEVTQTPSHQVTQMGQEVILRCVPISNHLYFYWYRQILGQKVEFLVSFYNNEISEKSEIFDDQFSVERPDGSNFTLKIRSTKLEDSAMYFCASSEVGLAGETTQETQYFGPGTRLLVL.

This sequence joins TRBV14 and TRBJ1-6; the D is unclear. This CDR3 region has 18 residues. V lost 0 bases and J 0 bases, leaving 12 bases between the germline ends. The germline V gene has CDR1 SGHDN and CDR2 FVKESK. Written as DNA, the CDR3 is TGTGCCAGCAGCCAAGATGTCAGGAGGAGCTCCTATAATTCACCCCTCCACTTT. Translation: CASSQDVRRSSYNSPLHF.

This clonotype was counted at least ten times. CDR3 coding DNA: TGCGCCAGCAGCTTGGCTGGGAAGACTAATGAAAAACTGTTTTTT. Encoded protein: CASSLAGKTNEKLFF. The chain is built from TRBV5-1 and TRBJ1-4; D remains ambiguous. The V end lost 0 bases, the J end lost 2 bases, and 8 bases lay between the germline ends. The germline gives CDR1 SGHRS, CDR2 YFSETQ. The CDR3 loop spans 15 amino acids.

Concerning this clonotype itself: A much larger clone sits a single nucleotide away, making a read error possible. This chain uses TRBV30 with TRBJ2-3; D unclear. CDR3 size: 15 residues. Germline CDR1 reads GTSNPN; CDR2 reads SVGIG (reference sequence). CDR3 sequence reads: CAWNSRASRGDTQCF. Written as DNA, the CDR3 is TGTGCCTGGAACTCTAGGGCGTCCCGTGGAGATACGCAGTGTTTT.

The J gene is TRBJ1-2, the V gene TRBV4-1; 7 nucleotides line up with TRBD1. CDR1 is MGHRA and CDR2 is YSYEKL in the germline V gene. The CDR3 spans 14 residues. The ends lost 5 bases at V and 4 bases at J; junction bases unmatched: 7. Here the CDR3 reads CASSELGTVYGYTF. In nucleotides, the CDR3 is TGCGCCAGCAGCGAACTCGGGACAGTCTATGGCTACACCTTC.

This clonotype was seen a handful of times. The conserved final phenylalanine or tryptophan is absent from the CDR3, which likely points to a read error. V usage is TRBV28 and J usage is TRBJ2-5, with 9 bases matching TRBD2. This CDR3 is built from 16 residues. V was pared by 6 bases and J by 2 bases, with 10 bases of the junction left unmatched. The germline V gene has CDR1 MDHEN and CDR2 SYDVKM. CDR3 bases: TGTGCCAGCAGGGCCGGACTAGCGAGCCTACAAGAGACCCAGTACCTC. Encoded protein: CASRAGLASLQETQYL.

This clonotype was counted a few times. V gene TRBV15 combines with J gene TRBJ2-4, with a possible D match to TRBD2 (5 bases). The germline gives CDR1 LNHNV, CDR2 YYDKDF (reference sequence). CDR3 length: 16 amino acids. V was trimmed by 0 bases and J by 9 bases, leaving 18 bases between them. The CDR3 reads CATSRETSSDGAIQYF. CDR3 nucleotides: TGTGCCACCAGCAGAGAGACCAGTAGCGATGGAGCCATTCAGTACTTC.

This clonotype was detected ten times or more. The chain is built from TRBV10-2 and TRBJ2-7; D is possibly TRBD2 (6 bases). V shed 8 bases and J shed 7 bases, with 15 bases lying between them. Germline assignment: CDR1 WSHSY and CDR2 SAAADI. CDR3 length: 12 amino acids. CDR3 DNA sequence: TGCGCCAGCCGAGTTAGCGGAGGAGAGCAGTACTTC. The encoded protein is CASRVSGGEQYF.

This clonotype came up many times. This chain joins TRBV5-1 and TRBJ1-2; 9 bases match TRBD1. J lost 3 bases, V lost 4 bases, and 7 bases had no gene match. This CDR3 region has 15 residues. Germline V gene lookup returns CDR1 SGHRS and CDR2 YFSETQ. CDR3 sequence reads: CASSPPDRGYYGYTF. The CDR3 DNA sequence: TGCGCCAGCAGCCCGCCGGACAGGGGATACTATGGCTACACCTTC.

The genes are TRBV5-1 and TRBJ1-3; unclear D gene. The germline V gene has CDR1 SGHRS and CDR2 YFSETQ. V lost 6 bases to trimming and J lost 1 base, with 8 bases between them. The CDR3 spans 13 residues. The CDR3 region has the DNA TGCGCCAGCAAACTGGGGTCTGGAAACACCATATATTTT. Its translation: CASKLGSGNTIYF.

This clonotype was observed at least ten times. CDR3 DNA sequence: TGTGCCAGCAGGCCTACGGACGGTGAAGCTTTCTTT. This codes for CASRPTDGEAFF. The J gene is TRBJ1-1, the V gene TRBV28, with no clear D. Trimming cost V 6 bases and J 7 bases, with 12 bases left between them. Germline V CDR1 and CDR2: MDHEN, SYDVKM. The CDR3 has 12 residues.